The rows below give T cell receptor beta chains drawn from one sample of a study of blood T cells in healthy people across ages. TCRdb re-analysed the 5' RACE reads in MiXCR, keeping a single row per CDR3 protein. The repertoire has about 570,000 distinct CDR3 sequences, 25% to 30% of them found once; the top ten carry 15% to 20%. Material for sequencing was blood. Source of these receptors: a woman in her 70s in good health. Both conserved end residues are part of each CDR3. Each record gives: D gene, clone size, J gene, V gene, CDR3 DNA, CDR3 protein. D genes are given only for firm matches. Size is stated for part of the rows, as once, few or many counts, or as a class when the clone is expanded.

- many TRBJ1-4 TRBV3-1 TGTGCCAGCAGCCCTCCCGGGACCGGTTTTAATGAAAAACTGTTTTTT CASSPPGTGFNEKLFF
TRBD2 few TRBJ2-5 TRBV9 TGTGCCAGCAGCGCCCTCGGGACTAAACAAGAGACCCAGTACTTC CASSALGTKQETQYF
- few TRBJ1-2 TRBV6-1 TGTGCCAGCAGTGAAGCCCACGGGACTTATGGCTACACCTTC CASSEAHGTYGYTF
- - TRBJ1-2 TRBV5-1 TGCGCCAGCAGCCTTCTTCCGGGGGGCGAGGGCTACACCTTC CASSLLPGGEGYTF
TRBD2 - TRBJ2-2 TRBV7-2 TGTGCCAGCAGCTCGAGCGGGGTCCTAAACACCGGGGAGCTGTTTTTT CASSSSGVLNTGELFF
TRBD1 - TRBJ2-5 TRBV5-6 TGTGCCAGCAGGTACCGGGACAGAAGACAGGAGACCCAGTACTTC CASRYRDRRQETQYF
- few TRBJ2-7 TRBV5-1 TGCGCCAGCAGCTTGGCCGAGGTTGCCTCCTACGAGCAGTACTTC CASSLAEVASYEQYF
- - TRBJ1-1 TRBV3-1 TGTGCCAGCAGCCAATGGGGGCGGGGGACTGAAGCTTTCTTT CASSQWGRGTEAFF
TRBD2 few TRBJ2-3 TRBV4-2 TGTGCCAGCAGTCCTAGGGCCCGGACAAGGAGACTAGCGGGGGGTAAGCCAGATACGCAGTATTTT CASSPRARTRRLAGGKPDTQYF
TRBD1 - TRBJ1-4 TRBV20-1 TGCAGTGCTAAATCCGGGACAGGGCATGAAAGACTGTTTTTT CSAKSGTGHERLFF
- few TRBJ1-4 TRBV6-1 TGTGCCAGCAGTGAAGGTGCGTCAACTAATGAAAAACTGTTTTTT CASSEGASTNEKLFF
- - TRBJ2-1 TRBV29-1 TGCAGCGTTCGACGGGGCGCATCCACCTACAATGAGCAGTTCTTC CSVRRGASTYNEQFF
- few TRBJ2-5 TRBV4-2 TGTGCCAGCAGCCAAATGGAAGCGGGCCAAGAGACCCAGTACTTC CASSQMEAGQETQYF
- few TRBJ2-7 TRBV10-2 TGCGCCAGCAGTGAGCCAGGTACCTCCTACGAGCAGTACTTC CASSEPGTSYEQYF
TRBD1 - TRBJ1-2 TRBV9 TGTGCCAGCAGCCCAAGACCGGGACAGGGGGCGCATGGCTACACCTTC CASSPRPGQGAHGYTF
- few TRBJ1-4 TRBV7-2 TGTGCCAGCAGCTCCCGAAGATGGACTAATGAAAAACTGTTTTTT CASSSRRWTNEKLFF
- - TRBJ1-1 TRBV6-6 TGTCCCAGCAGTCTCGGCTCCAAAAGGTACTCTGAAGCTTTCTTT CPSSLGSKRYSEAFF
TRBD2 - TRBJ2-1 TRBV11-2 TGTGCCAGCAGCGCTACCGGGACTAGCGGGGGTGTCGATGAGCAGTTCTTC CASSATGTSGGVDEQFF
TRBD1 few TRBJ2-3 TRBV6-5 TGTGCCAGCAGGACAGGGGGCAAGGGCACAGATACGCAGTATTTT CASRTGGKGTDTQYF
- - TRBJ2-7 TRBV3-1 TGTGCCAGCAGCCCATTGACAGCTTCCTACGAGCAGTACTTC CASSPLTASYEQYF
- many TRBJ1-1 TRBV12-3/TRBV12-4 TGTGCCAGCAGTTCCCGGCGACAAAACACTGAAGCTTTCTTT CASSSRRQNTEAFF
- few TRBJ1-5 TRBV7-2 TGTGCCAGCAGCTTAATGACTGATCAGCCCCAGCATTTT CASSLMTDQPQHF
TRBD2 - TRBJ2-3 TRBV10-3 TGTGCCGCGGGCCGTGAGCGGGGGGGATCCACAGATACGCAGTATTTT CAAGRERGGSTDTQYF
- few TRBJ2-4 TRBV7-2 TGTGCCAGCAGCCTGGGGGACATAAACATTCAGTACTTC CASSLGDINIQYF
- many TRBJ2-3 TRBV20-1 TGCAGTGCTCCCCCCCCCGGTGATACGCAGTATTTT CSAPPPGDTQYF
- once TRBJ1-6 TRBV20-1 TGCAGTGCTAGAGAGAGAGACCCCTCAAGGGTCCACTTT CSARERDPSRVHF
- few TRBJ1-3 TRBV9 TGTGCCAGCAGCGTAGCCCCAGGGTCTGGAAACACCATATATTTT CASSVAPGSGNTIYF
- - TRBJ2-7 TRBV5-5 TGTGCCAGCAGCTTACCGACGGGTTCCTACGAGCAGTACTTC CASSLPTGSYEQYF
- - TRBJ1-5 TRBV19 TGTGCCAGTAGTGTGACAGGTAGCAATCAGCCCCAGCATTTT CASSVTGSNQPQHF
- - TRBJ2-2 TRBV19 TGTGCCAGTAGCAAGACTGGACCCCGGGAGCTGTTTTTT CASSKTGPRELFF
- - TRBJ1-2 TRBV7-8 TGTGCCAGCAGCTACGCTGGGTGGGATGGCTACACCTTC CASSYAGWDGYTF
TRBD2 - TRBJ2-1 TRBV6-1 TGTGCCAGCAGGGGGTTAACTAGCGGAAACAATGAGCAGTTCTTC CASRGLTSGNNEQFF
- many TRBJ2-5 TRBV20-1 TGCAGTGCTACCCCGAGGGGGGAGGTAGGAGAGACCCAGTACTTC CSATPRGEVGETQYF
- - TRBJ2-5 TRBV20-1 TGCAGTGCTAGTACGGTGTCAGCCCAAGAGACCCAGTACTTC CSASTVSAQETQYF
- - TRBJ1-4 TRBV14 TGTGCCAGCAGCCAAGATCAGAGACGGGGAGAAAAACTGTTTTTT CASSQDQRRGEKLFF
- - TRBJ2-1 TRBV25-1 TGTGCCAGCAGGGGGAACAGGCCAAGTGAGCAGTTCTTC CASRGNRPSEQFF
- few TRBJ2-4 TRBV5-1 TGCGCCAGCAGCTTGGAAGGGCAGGGGAGAGACATTCAGTACTTC CASSLEGQGRDIQYF
- - TRBJ1-2 TRBV7-2 TGTGCCAGCAGCTTTGACAGTCCCGGCTACACCTTC CASSFDSPGYTF
- few TRBJ2-7 TRBV12-3/TRBV12-4 TGTGCCAGCAACCGACCGGGGGACTCCTACGAGCAGTACTTC CASNRPGDSYEQYF
TRBD2 few TRBJ2-1 TRBV7-2 TGTGCCAGCAGCCGGGGACTAGCGGGGACCTCCAATGAGCAGTTCTTC CASSRGLAGTSNEQFF
TRBD1 - TRBJ1-1 TRBV7-2 TGTGCCAGCAGCTCCCCTTTACAGGGGTGGGGTACTGAAGCTTTCTTT CASSSPLQGWGTEAFF
TRBD2 - TRBJ2-1 TRBV20-1 TGCAGTGCTAGGAGATATGGCGGGGGGGCCAGTGAAAACCACAATGAGCAGTTCTTC CSARRYGGGASENHNEQFF
TRBD1 - TRBJ2-6 TRBV12-3/TRBV12-4 TGTGCCAGCAGCACGCGGACAGGGGTATCTGGGGCCAACGTCCTGACTTTC CASSTRTGVSGANVLTF
TRBD1 - TRBJ2-5 TRBV7-2 TGTGCCAGCGGCTATTCCCCACAGGGGGCTAAGGAGACCCAGTACTTC CASGYSPQGAKETQYF
- few TRBJ1-2 TRBV20-1 TGCAGTGCCCATAAGGGGGGGTCCTATGGCTACACCTTC CSAHKGGSYGYTF
TRBD1 - TRBJ2-7 TRBV6-5 TGTGCCAGCAGTGGTATTGGGCAGGGGGACTACGAGCAGTACTTC CASSGIGQGDYEQYF
- - TRBJ1-4 TRBV6-6 TGTGCCAGCGGTTATGGGAAAGGACCTCGAAGTGAAAAACTGTTTTTT CASGYGKGPRSEKLFF
- few TRBJ2-5 TRBV5-1 TGCGCCAGCAGTCTTTCACTACCCCCATTGGCCCAGTACTTC CASSLSLPPLAQYF
TRBD2 few TRBJ2-1 TRBV5-1 TGCGCCAGCAGCCCGGGGACTAGCGGGCACATGGGGAATGAGCAGTTCTTC CASSPGTSGHMGNEQFF
- - TRBJ2-7 TRBV29-1 TGCAGCGTTGGGTCGCCAGGCTCCTACGAGCAGTACTTC CSVGSPGSYEQYF
TRBD1 few TRBJ1-3 TRBV20-1 TGCAGTGCTACCCCAGGAACAGGGGCTGGAAACACCATATATTTT CSATPGTGAGNTIYF
- few TRBJ1-2 TRBV19 TGTGCCAGTAGTATTCCTGGGCTTGGTGGCTACACCTTC CASSIPGLGGYTF
- - TRBJ2-3 TRBV29-1 TGCAGCGTAAGACAGCAGTCAGATACGCAGTATTTT CSVRQQSDTQYF
TRBD1 few TRBJ2-1 TRBV7-2 TGTGCCAGCAGTCAATGGACAGGGGGGACCTACAATGAGCAGTTCTTC CASSQWTGGTYNEQFF
- - TRBJ2-4 TRBV29-1 TGCAGCGTTCAGGAGGGGGCAAACATTCAGTACTTC CSVQEGANIQYF